The clone carrying this T cell receptor (beta chain) was counted at least ten times. Its target is unknown. These data come from a study of early T cells in non-severe SARS-CoV-2 infection. Study-wide background: Unsorted whole-blood RNA was sequenced in bulk, leaving chains unpaired. Findings and limits, study-wide: Database matching using VDJdb favored anti-spike CD8 responses, with private and CD4 specificities left missing.

Unique molecular identifiers were attached to individual cDNA molecules. From the 5' RACE reads, TCRdb called clonotypes with MiXCR, one entry per CDR3 protein. The data hold about 110,000 distinct CDR3 sequences, with over 10% observed a single time. The sample comprised whole blood. The receptor was isolated from an adult who was a healthcare worker with PCR-confirmed SARS-CoV-2 infection or an uninfected control (not recorded which).

The CDR3 coding sequence is TGCGCCAGCAGCTCACAGCGCCGGGACAGGGGAATTATCGGCCCAGATACGCAGTATTTT. Residues: CASSSQRRDRGIIGPDTQYF. The chain couples TRBV5-1 to TRBJ2-3; 10 nucleotides align to TRBD1. This CDR3 has 20 residues. Trimming took 3 bases from V and 4 from J; bases not matched to a gene: 20. CDR1 is SGHRS and CDR2 is YFSETQ in the germline V gene. The variable domain in full, with the rest retrieved from reference TRBV5-1 and TRBJ2-3, is KAGVTQTPRYLIKTRGQQVTLSCSPISGHRSVSWYQQTPGQGLQFLFEYFSETQRNKGNFPGRFSGRQFSNSRSEMNVSTLELGDSALYLCASSSQRRDRGIIGPDTQYFGPGTRLTVL.